Each of the 25 T cell receptor beta chains below was sequenced from the same sample in a study of prognosis after radiotherapy for stage I lung cancer. Template was genomic DNA; TCR beta CDR3 amplified in two multiplex PCR rounds. Specific primers for each TRBV and TRBJ gene were what first-round PCR used. One entry per CDR3 protein results from TCRdb running MiXCR on the multiplex PCR reads. Of some 28,000 distinct CDR3 sequences in the sample, around 30% were seen once. The sample in question was PBMCs, obtained before or after stereotactic body radiation therapy (not recorded which). These receptors were taken from a donor aged 50 or older with non-small cell lung cancer.

On this clonotype: A far larger clone is just one base off, so this is likely a read error. The rearrangement joins TRBV11-2 to TRBJ1-2; D may be TRBD1 (5 bases). The CDR3 consists of 12 residues. V lost 8 bases to trimming and J lost 4 bases, with 11 bases between them. Germline CDR1 SGHAT, CDR2 FQNNGV. CDR3 DNA sequence: TGTGCCAGCTCCACCGGGGCCTATGGCTACACCTTC. Its translation: CASSTGAYGYTF. The full variable domain, rest sourced from reference TRBV11-2 and TRBJ1-2, is EAGVAQSPRYKIIEKRQSVAFWCNPISGHATLYWYQQILGQGPKLLIQFQNNGVVDDSQLPKDRFSAERLKGVDSTLKIQPAKLEDSAVYLCASSTGAYGYTFGSGTRLTVV.

There are many counts of this clonotype. The rearrangement uses TRBV4-2 and TRBJ1-2; D is unresolved. Germline-derived CDR1 and CDR2 are LGHNA and YNFKEQ. The V and J ends lost 1 base and 8 bases respectively, with 14 bases between them. The CDR3 loop spans 14 amino acids. In DNA form, the CDR3 reads TGTGCCAGCAGCCAAGCAAGTCTCACAGAAGGCTACACCTTC. This gives the protein CASSQASLTEGYTF.

As concerns this clonotype: A far larger clone is just one base off, so this is likely a read error. The chain uses TRBV6-8 and TRBJ2-1, with 12 bases fitting TRBD2. The CDR3 spans 18 residues. V dropped 11 bases and J dropped 4; count of bases not matched to a gene: 18. Per germline, CDR1 MNHGY and CDR2 SAAAGT. CDR3 sequence (DNA): TGTGCCTGCGTCGGGGCTAGCGGGAGGGCCGGGGAATACAATGAGCAGTTCTTC. The encoded protein is CACVGASGRAGEYNEQFF.

This rearrangement joins TRBV7-9 to TRBJ1-2; TRBD1 matches 10 bases. The V gene's germline CDR1 is SEHNR and CDR2 FQNEAQ (reference sequence). The V segment lost 4 bases and the J segment 5 bases; nucleotides outside the gene matches: 4. The CDR3 has 14 residues. The chain's CDR3 is CASSYGTGVYGYTF. As DNA, the CDR3 is TGTGCCAGCAGCTACGGGACAGGGGTTTATGGCTACACCTTC.

Notes on this clonotype: A much more abundant neighbour one base away suggests this may be a read error. The J gene is TRBJ2-5, the V gene TRBV7-7; TRBD2 matches at 11 bases. Germline loops: CDR1 SSHAT, CDR2 FNYEAQ (reference sequence). The length of the CDR3 is 16 residues. CDR3 sequence: CASSLIAGGTSETQYF. Written as DNA, the CDR3 is TGTGCTAGCAGCTTAATAGCGGGAGGGACCTCGGAGACCCAGTACTTC. Using reference TRBV7-7 and TRBJ2-5 for the parts outside the CDR3, the full variable domain is GAGVSQSPRYKVTKRGQDVTLRCDPISSHATLYWYQQALGQGPEFLTYFNYEAQPDKSGLPSDRFSAERPEGSISTLTIQRTEQRDSAMYRCASSLIAGGTSETQYFGPGTRLLVL.

This clonotype was found many times. The CDR3 DNA is TGTGCCGGCGCCCGGGCTGGGGGAAGGGAACTGTTTTTT. This sequence encodes CAGARAGGRELFF. The J gene is TRBJ1-4, the V gene TRBV30; perhaps TRBD1 as D (5 bases). The germline CDR1 and CDR2 sequences are GTSNPN and SVGIG (reference sequence). The V end lost 8 bases, the J end lost 12 bases, and 22 bases lay between the germline ends. The CDR3 length is 13 residues.

The count of this clonotype is one. This sequence is one base from a far larger clone and is likely a read error. The rearrangement links TRBV7-3 to TRBJ2-5, with 8 bases matching TRBD2. With 2 bases clipped from V and 8 bases from J, the junction kept 7 bases outside the gene matches. In germline, CDR1 is SGHTA, CDR2 FQGTGA. The length of the CDR3 is 14 residues. The CDR3: CASSLVSGRDTQYF. In nucleotides, the CDR3 is TGTGCCAGCAGCTTAGTGTCCGGGAGGGATACCCAGTACTTC.

This clonotype occurred many times. This chain joins TRBV3-1 and TRBJ1-2; the D gene is possibly TRBD1 (6 bases). The germline V gene encodes CDR1 LGHDT and CDR2 YNNKEL (reference sequence). CDR3 length equals 15 residues. V shed 0 bases and J shed 2 bases, with 10 bases lying between them. CDR3 coding DNA: TGTGCCAGCAGCCAAGAAAAAGGACAGAACTATGGCTACACCTTC. This codes for CASSQEKGQNYGYTF.

A note on this clonotype: A far bigger clonotype differs at one base, so this is likely a read error. This rearrangement joins TRBV6-4 to TRBJ1-6; D call uncertain. Looked up from germline, CDR1 is MRHNA and CDR2 is SNTAGT. The CDR3 consists of 19 residues. The CDR3 nucleotides read TGTGCCAGCAGTGAAGTGGACTTCCCGGAGGGCTCCTATAATTCACCCCGCCACTTT. This translates into CASSEVDFPEGSYNSPRHF.

This clonotype is large (0.1 to 1%) by share. The rearrangement uses TRBV6-1 and TRBJ1-1; D remains unclear. Germline V CDR1 and CDR2: MNHNS, SASEGT. The length of the CDR3 is 13 residues. The ends were cut back, 0 bases at V and 3 bases at J, with 5 bases in the middle. The CDR3 DNA is TGTGCCAGCAGTGAAGCGTTTCACACTGAAGCTTTCTTT. Translated, it gives CASSEAFHTEAFF.

A word on this clonotype: The missing conserved phenylalanine or tryptophan at the end of this CDR3 makes a read error likely. This chain joins TRBV7-2 and TRBJ2-5; no clear D gene. The V gene lost 7 bases and the J gene lost 5 bases, with 11 bases spanning the gap. Germline V lookup: CDR1 SGHTA, CDR2 FQGNSA. CDR3 length: 12 residues. Here the CDR3 DNA reads TGTGCCAGCAACTTGCTTGAGGAGACCCAGTACCTC. It encodes CASNLLEETQYL.

This clonotype has a count of ten or more. The J gene is TRBJ2-3, the V gene TRBV7-9; D is perhaps TRBD2 (6 bases). The germline V gene has CDR1 SEHNR and CDR2 FQNEAQ (reference sequence). Trimming pared 2 bases from V and 4 bases from J, leaving 19 bases between. The CDR3 spans 17 residues. The CDR3 coding sequence is TGTGCCAGCAGCTTATATCGAGGTGCGGGGCAAGCAGATACGCAGTATTTT. This codes for CASSLYRGAGQADTQYF.

The sample holds many counts of this clonotype. The gene calls are TRBV6-1 and TRBJ1-2; D not certain. The ends were cut back, 7 bases at V and 0 bases at J, with 9 bases in the middle. CDR1 MNHNS and CDR2 SASEGT come from the germline V gene. The CDR3 has 13 amino acids. CDR3 protein: CASTALSNYGYTF. Here the CDR3 DNA reads TGTGCCAGCACGGCCTTATCTAACTATGGCTACACCTTC.

This clonotype was observed many times. The rearrangement links TRBV7-2 to TRBJ2-3, with D possibly TRBD2 on 5 matching bases. Germline V gives CDR1 SGHTA, CDR2 FQGNSA. This CDR3 has 14 residues. V shed 5 bases and J shed 5 bases, with 14 bases lying between them. The CDR3 DNA follows: TGTGCCAGCAGCCGCAGGCGGAGCGGAGATACGCAGTATTTT. This encodes CASSRRRSGDTQYF.

The genes are TRBV10-3 and TRBJ2-2; weak D call: TRBD2 (6 bases). The CDR3 is 18 residues long. The V gene's germline CDR1 is ENHRY and CDR2 SYGVKD. The V end lost 7 bases, the J end lost 10 bases, and 31 bases lay between the germline ends. CDR3 residues: CAIKTAGAGGPGSVELFF. DNA of the CDR3: TGTGCCATCAAGACAGCGGGCGCGGGCGGCCCGGGGTCCGTGGAGCTGTTTTTT.

J is TRBJ2-7 and V is TRBV6-2 or TRBV6-3; tentatively, D is TRBD1 (6 bases). The CDR3 consists of 14 residues. V lost 6 bases and J lost 5, with 17 bases in between. Germline-derived CDR1 and CDR2 are MNHEY and SVGEGT. CDR3 residues: CASRKGHGRNEQYF. The CDR3 DNA is TGTGCCAGCAGGAAGGGACATGGTCGCAACGAGCAGTACTTC.

Comment on this clonotype: Given a far larger clone just one base away, this is likely a sequencing read error. The J gene is TRBJ2-5, the V gene TRBV28; 10 bases match TRBD1. Gene TRBJ2-1 matches the end of the DNA better, so the J call may be wrong. This CDR3 region has 14 residues. From germline, CDR1 is MDHEN and CDR2 SYDVKM. Here the CDR3 DNA reads TGTGCCAGCATTTTTCCCGGGACAGGGGCTGAGCAGTTCTTC. Protein sequence: CASIFPGTGAEQFF.

This clonotype was picked up many times. This chain joins TRBV11-2 and TRBJ2-7, with D perhaps matching TRBD1 (6 bases). The CDR3 is made up of 13 amino acids. Germline V gene sequence: CDR1 SGHAT, CDR2 FQNNGV. V lost 3 bases to trimming and J lost 6 bases, with 12 bases between them. CDR3 coding DNA: TGTGCCAGCAGCTTGAACAGGGAATCCGAGCAGTACTTC. Residues: CASSLNRESEQYF.

This clonotype came up many times. V and J are TRBV20-1 and TRBJ1-5, with D possibly TRBD1 on 6 matching bases. Trimming pared 3 bases from V and 0 bases from J, leaving 12 bases between. The germline V gene encodes CDR1 DFQATT and CDR2 SNEGSKA (reference sequence). The CDR3 spans 15 residues. The CDR3 coding sequence is TGCAGTGCTAGCGAAGGACAGACTAGCAATCAGCCCCAGCATTTT. Its translation: CSASEGQTSNQPQHF.

In this sample, this clonotype turned up many times. V and J are TRBV7-2 and TRBJ2-3; 11 positions match TRBD2. Germline CDR1 and CDR2: SGHTA and FQGNSA. V lost 2 bases and J lost 6; bases outside the gene matches: 7. The CDR3 is 16 residues long. CDR3 sequence (DNA): TGTGCCAGCAGCTTATGGGTAGCGGGGGGGCTTGATACGCAGTATTTT. Its translation: CASSLWVAGGLDTQYF.

Comments on this clonotype: This CDR3 is missing its conserved last phenylalanine or tryptophan, likely due to a read error. The chain has TRBV6-5 and TRBJ2-7, with D unresolved. The length of the CDR3 is 13 residues. Looked up from germline, CDR1 is MNHEY and CDR2 is SVGAGI. Trimming took off 2 bases at V and 6 bases at J, with 11 bases between the two ends. CDR3 in amino acids: CASSYGGVGEQYS. In nucleotides, the CDR3 is TGTGCCAGCAGTTACGGTGGTGTCGGCGAGCAGTACTCC.

There are many counts of this clonotype. This rearrangement joins TRBV30 to TRBJ1-4; possibly TRBD1 for D (6 bases). The CDR3 is 13 amino acids. The V end lost 5 bases, the J end lost 10 bases, and 17 bases lay between the germline ends. CDR1 and CDR2 (germline): GTSNPN, SVGIG (reference sequence). The CDR3, as DNA: TGTGCCTGGGCGACGGTGCCGGGGGCAAAACTGTTTTTT. As protein: CAWATVPGAKLFF.

There are many counts of this clonotype. The J gene is TRBJ2-3, the V gene TRBV6-1, with D uncertain. Germline V gene lookup returns CDR1 MNHNS and CDR2 SASEGT. The germline V and J ends were trimmed by 5 bases and 6 bases, with 15 bases remaining between them. The CDR3 is made up of 14 amino acids. The CDR3 reads CASSKISQTDTQYF. The DNA for the CDR3 is TGTGCCAGCAGTAAGATATCGCAAACGGATACGCAGTATTTT.

This clonotype was found many times. The genes are TRBV10-3 and TRBJ2-7; D possibly matches TRBD1 or TRBD2 (6 bases each). Germline V gene data show CDR1 as ENHRY and CDR2 as SYGVKD. The length of the CDR3 is 14 residues. Trimming pared 0 bases from V and 5 bases from J, leaving 11 bases between. CDR3 nucleotides: TGTGCCATCAGTGAGTCAGGGGGGATCCACGAGCAGTACTTC. This translates into CAISESGGIHEQYF.

This clonotype has a count of ten or more. The chain recombines TRBV27 with TRBJ1-1; weak D call: TRBD1 (5 bases). Germline V gives CDR1 MNHEY, CDR2 SMNVEV (reference sequence). Trimming took 5 bases from V and 0 from J, leaving 13 bases between them. This CDR3 has 15 residues. CDR3 in amino acids: CASSVDKYMNTEAFF. The CDR3 nucleotides read TGTGCCAGCAGTGTGGACAAATACATGAACACTGAAGCTTTCTTT.